This T cell receptor beta chain derives from a study of radiation and T cells in renal cell carcinoma. This clone was detected only once. No antigen is known for it. V dropped 6 bases and J dropped 0 bases, with 11 bases sitting between them. Germline loops: CDR1 SEHNR, CDR2 FQNEAQ (reference sequence). The CDR3 extends over 15 amino acids. Time point described: blood 4 weeks post-SBRT, at nephrectomy. Regarding treatment: 15 Gy SBRT to primary tumor, nephrectomy 4 weeks later. Nephrectomy followed 15 Gy stereotactic body radiation by 4 weeks. Here immunoSEQ multiplex PCR was the method, and the copy in TCRdb shows in-frame clones only, minus some. The sample holds fewer than 200,000 clones, 88% seen once. General study results and limits: No pretreatment tumor biopsies were available for baseline clonotypes.

V gene TRBV7-9 combines with J gene TRBJ2-2; perhaps TRBD2 as D (6 bases). The origin of this receptor is a woman in her fifties or sixties with renal cell carcinoma. Source: blood, taken from a patient whose treatment included radiotherapy and nephrectomy. The CDR3 DNA reads as TGTGCCAGCAGGGCGGGGCCCGCGAACACCGGGGAGCTGTTTTTT. Translating gives CASRAGPANTGELFF.